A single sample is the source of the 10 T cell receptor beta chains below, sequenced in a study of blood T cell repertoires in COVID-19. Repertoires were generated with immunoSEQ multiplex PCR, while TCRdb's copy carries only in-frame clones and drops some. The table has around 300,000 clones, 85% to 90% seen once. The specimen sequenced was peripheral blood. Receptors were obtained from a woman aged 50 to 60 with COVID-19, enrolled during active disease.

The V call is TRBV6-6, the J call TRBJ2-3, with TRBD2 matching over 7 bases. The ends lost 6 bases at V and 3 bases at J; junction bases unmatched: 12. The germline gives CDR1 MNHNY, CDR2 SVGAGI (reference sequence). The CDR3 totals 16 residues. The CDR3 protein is CASRNPSSAGTDTQYF. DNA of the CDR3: TGTGCCAGCAGAAACCCCTCCTCAGCGGGGACAGATACGCAGTATTTT.

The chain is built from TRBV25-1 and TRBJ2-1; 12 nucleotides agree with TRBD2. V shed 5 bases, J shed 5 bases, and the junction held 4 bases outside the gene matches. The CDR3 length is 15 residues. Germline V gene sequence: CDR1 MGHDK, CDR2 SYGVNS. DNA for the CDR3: TGTGCCAGCAGTCTGCGGACTAGCGGGAACAATGAGCAGTTCTTC. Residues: CASSLRTSGNNEQFF.

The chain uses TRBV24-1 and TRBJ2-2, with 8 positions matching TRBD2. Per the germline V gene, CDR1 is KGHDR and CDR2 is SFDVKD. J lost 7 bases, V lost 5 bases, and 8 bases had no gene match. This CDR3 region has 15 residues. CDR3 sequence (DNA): TGTGCCACCAGTGCTCCGGGAGGGTTGAGCGGGGAGCTGTTTTTT. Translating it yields CATSAPGGLSGELFF.

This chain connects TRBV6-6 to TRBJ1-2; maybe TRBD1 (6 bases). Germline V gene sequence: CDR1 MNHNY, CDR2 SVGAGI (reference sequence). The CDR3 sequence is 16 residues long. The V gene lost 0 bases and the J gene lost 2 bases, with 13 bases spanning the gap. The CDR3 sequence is CASSYSRQGKNYGYTF. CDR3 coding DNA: TGTGCCAGCAGTTACTCGCGGCAGGGGAAAAACTATGGCTACACCTTC.

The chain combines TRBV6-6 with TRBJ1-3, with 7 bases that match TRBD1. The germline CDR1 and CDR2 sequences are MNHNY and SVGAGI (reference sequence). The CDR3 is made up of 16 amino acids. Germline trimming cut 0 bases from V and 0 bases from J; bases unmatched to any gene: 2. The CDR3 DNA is TGTGCCAGCAGTTACTCGCCAGGGGGCTCTGGAAACACCATATATTTT. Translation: CASSYSPGGSGNTIYF.

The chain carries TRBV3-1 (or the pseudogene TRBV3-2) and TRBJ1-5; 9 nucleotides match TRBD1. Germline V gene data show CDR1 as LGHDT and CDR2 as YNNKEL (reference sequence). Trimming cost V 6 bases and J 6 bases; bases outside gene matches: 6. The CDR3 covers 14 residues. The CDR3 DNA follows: TGTGCCAGCAGAGGACAGGGGCTCGGTCAGCCCCAGCATTTT. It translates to CASRGQGLGQPQHF.

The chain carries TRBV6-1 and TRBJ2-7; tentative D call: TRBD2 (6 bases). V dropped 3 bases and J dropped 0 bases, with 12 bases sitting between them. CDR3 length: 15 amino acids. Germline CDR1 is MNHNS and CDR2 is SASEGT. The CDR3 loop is CASSEVLAVSYEQYF. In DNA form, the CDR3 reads TGTGCCAGCAGTGAGGTACTAGCAGTCTCCTACGAGCAGTACTTC.

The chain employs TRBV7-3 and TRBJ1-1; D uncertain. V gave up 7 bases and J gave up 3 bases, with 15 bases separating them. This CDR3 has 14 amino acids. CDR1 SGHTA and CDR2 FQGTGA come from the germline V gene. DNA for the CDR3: TGTGCCAGCACACACAGCTTTTCGGACACTGAAGCTTTCTTT. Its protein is CASTHSFSDTEAFF.

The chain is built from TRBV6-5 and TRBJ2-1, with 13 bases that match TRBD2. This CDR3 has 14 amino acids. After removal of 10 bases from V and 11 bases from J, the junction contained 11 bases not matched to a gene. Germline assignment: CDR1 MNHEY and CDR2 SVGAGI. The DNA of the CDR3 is TGTGCCATCACTAGCGGGAGGGGCCCCGGGAAGCAGTTCTTC. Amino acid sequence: CAITSGRGPGKQFF.

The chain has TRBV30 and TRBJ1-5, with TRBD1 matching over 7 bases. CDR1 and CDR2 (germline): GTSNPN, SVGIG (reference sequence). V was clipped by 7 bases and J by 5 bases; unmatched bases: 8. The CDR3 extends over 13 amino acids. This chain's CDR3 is CALRTGLDQPQHF. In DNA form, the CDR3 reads TGTGCCTTGCGGACAGGTCTGGATCAGCCCCAGCATTTT.